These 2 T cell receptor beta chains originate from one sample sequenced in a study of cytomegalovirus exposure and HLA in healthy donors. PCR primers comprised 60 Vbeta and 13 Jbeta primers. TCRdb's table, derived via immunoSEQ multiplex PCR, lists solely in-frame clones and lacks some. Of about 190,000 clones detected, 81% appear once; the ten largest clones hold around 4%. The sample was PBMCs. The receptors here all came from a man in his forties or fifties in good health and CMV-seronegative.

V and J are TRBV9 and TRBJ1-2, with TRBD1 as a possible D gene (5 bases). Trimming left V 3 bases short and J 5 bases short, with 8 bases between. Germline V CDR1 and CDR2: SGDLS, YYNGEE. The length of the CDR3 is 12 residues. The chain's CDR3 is CASSAGGYGYTF. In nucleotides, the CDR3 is TGTGCCAGCAGCGCGGGGGGGTATGGCTACACCTTC.

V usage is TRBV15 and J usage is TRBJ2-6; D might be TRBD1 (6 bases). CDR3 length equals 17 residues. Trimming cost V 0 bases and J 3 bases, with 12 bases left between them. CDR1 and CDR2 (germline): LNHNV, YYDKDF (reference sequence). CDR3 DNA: TGTGCCACCAGCAGAGAGGTCCCAGGGGATGGGGCCAACGTCCTGACTTTC. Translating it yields CATSREVPGDGANVLTF. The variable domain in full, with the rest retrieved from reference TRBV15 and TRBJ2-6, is DAMVIQNPRYQVTQFGKPVTLSCSQTLNHNVMYWYQQKSSQAPKLLFHYYDKDFNNEADTPDNFQSRRPNTSFCFLDIRSPGLGDTAMYLCATSREVPGDGANVLTFGAGSRLTVL.